The 9 T cell receptor beta chains below come from one sample, sequenced in a study of early T cells in non-severe SARS-CoV-2 infection. TCRdb passed the 5' RACE reads through MiXCR, listing each CDR3 protein once. The table shows approximately 79,000 distinct CDR3 sequences, with 13% occurring only once. The sequencing input was whole blood. The receptors come from an adult who was a healthcare worker with PCR-confirmed SARS-CoV-2 infection or an uninfected control (not recorded which).

This clonotype has a count of ten or more. This sequence joins TRBV15 and TRBJ1-2; D possibly corresponds to TRBD1 (5 bases). The CDR3 runs 16 residues. Germline CDR1 is LNHNV and CDR2 is YYDKDF (reference sequence). Trimming stripped 3 bases from V and 1 base from J, with 15 bases between. CDR3 loop: CATSSPRLGHNYGYTF. Here the CDR3 DNA reads TGTGCCACCAGCAGCCCAAGATTAGGACATAACTATGGCTACACCTTC.

This clonotype was counted between two and nine times. The CDR3, as DNA: TGTGCCAGCAGACCCAACAGGGATAACTATGGCTACACCTTC. Protein: CASRPNRDNYGYTF. J is TRBJ1-2 and V is TRBV7-2, with D maybe TRBD1 (6 bases). This CDR3 has 14 amino acids. From germline, CDR1 is SGHTA and CDR2 FQGNSA. The V end was cut by 6 bases, the J end by 1 base, with 12 bases between. Based on the CDR3 plus reference TRBV7-2 and TRBJ1-2, the full variable domain is GAGVSQSPSNKVTEKGKDVELRCDPISGHTALYWYRQSLGQGLEFLIYFQGNSAPDKSGLPSDRFSAERTGGSVSTLTIQRTQQEDSAVYLCASRPNRDNYGYTFGSGTRLTVV.

The chain couples TRBV6-6 to TRBJ2-2; 10 nucleotides match TRBD2. V gave up 2 bases and J gave up 7 bases; unmatched junction bases: 7. Per the germline V gene, CDR1 is MNHNY and CDR2 is SVGAGI (reference sequence). This CDR3 region has 16 residues. The CDR3 DNA follows: TGTGCCAGCAGTTACGTTCTAGCGGGAGTTTTCGGGGAGCTGTTTTTT. This translates into CASSYVLAGVFGELFF.

This clonotype has only a few counts. The J gene is TRBJ2-5, the V gene TRBV6-2 or TRBV6-3; 11 nucleotides align to TRBD2. The CDR3 is 16 amino acids. V lost 6 bases and J lost 4; bases outside the gene matches: 10. Germline assignment: CDR1 MNHEY and CDR2 SVGEGT. CDR3 nucleotides: TGTGCCAGCAGACGGACTAGCGGGCGGCGGGGAGAGACCCAGTACTTC. Its protein is CASRRTSGRRGETQYF.

This clonotype was counted between two and nine times. The chain recombines TRBV10-3 with TRBJ1-5; TRBD1 matches 8 bases. The germline CDR1 and CDR2 sequences are ENHRY and SYGVKD. The CDR3 is 15 amino acids. With 2 bases clipped from V and 3 bases from J, the junction kept 3 bases outside the gene matches. CDR3 sequence: CAISEGQGLNQPQHF. The CDR3 DNA follows: TGTGCCATCAGTGAGGGACAGGGTCTCAATCAGCCCCAGCATTTT.

This clonotype was picked up a small number of times. V and J are TRBV20-1 and TRBJ1-1; TRBD1 is a possible D gene (6 bases). The CDR3 spans 13 residues. Trimming took off 6 bases at V and 4 bases at J, with 15 bases between the two ends. Germline-derived CDR1 and CDR2 are DFQATT and SNEGSKA (reference sequence). The CDR3 DNA reads TGCAGTGCATCAGGGGTAATAGGCACTGAAGCTTTCTTT. Encoded protein: CSASGVIGTEAFF.

This clonotype was recorded many times. The chain couples TRBV20-1 to TRBJ2-7; D possibly corresponds to TRBD2 (5 bases). This CDR3 has 15 residues. The V end lost 3 bases, the J end lost 6 bases, and 21 bases lay between the germline ends. The germline gives CDR1 DFQATT, CDR2 SNEGSKA (reference sequence). The CDR3 DNA follows: TGCAGTGCTAGGGTTTTCAGCGGCCCTTTTTCCGAGCAGTACTTC. Protein sequence: CSARVFSGPFSEQYF.

This clonotype was detected ten times or more. V usage is TRBV10-3 and J usage is TRBJ2-3, with D possibly matching TRBD1 (5 bases). This CDR3 is 13 amino acids long. Between the trimmed V and J ends, which lost 3 bases and 5 bases, there was a span of 9 bases. Per germline, CDR1 ENHRY and CDR2 SYGVKD. CDR3 sequence: CAISDSRGDTQYF. Here the CDR3 DNA reads TGTGCCATCAGTGATTCTAGGGGAGATACGCAGTATTTT.

This clonotype has a count of ten or more. This chain's CDR3 is CSGGTGGENEQFF. CDR3 coding DNA: TGCAGCGGGGGGACAGGGGGTGAAAATGAGCAGTTCTTC. The chain joins TRBV29-1 to TRBJ2-1, with 11 bases identical to TRBD1. There are 13 residues in the CDR3. After removal of 7 bases from V and 7 bases from J, the junction contained 6 bases not matched to a gene. Germline V gives CDR1 SQVTM, CDR2 ANQGSEA.